These 9 T cell receptor beta chains originate from one sample sequenced in a study of lung T cells in sarcoidosis with Löfgren's syndrome. MiXCR, applied by TCRdb to the reads, yields one record per CDR3 protein. The table includes fewer than 5,000 distinct CDR3 sequences, approximately 20% detected once. Sample: CD4+ T cells from bronchoalveolar lavage. The receptors were gathered from a human donor with sarcoidosis (Löfgren's syndrome or another form), or a control subject (not recorded which).

With respect to this clonotype: A junction boundary mismatches the germline segment, possibly from a read error. The chain carries TRBV27 and TRBJ2-3, with 9 bases that match TRBD2. The CDR3 is 17 amino acids. Germline lookup yields CDR1 MNHEY and CDR2 SMNVEV (reference sequence). This chain's CDR3 is CASRTISGGPNTGTLCF. Written as DNA, the CDR3 is TGTGCCAGCAGAACTATCAGCGGGGGGCCGAACACAGGTACGCTGTGTTTT.

This clonotype qualifies as medium-sized. This chain links TRBV5-4 with TRBJ2-1; D unresolved. From germline, CDR1 is SGHNT and CDR2 YYREEE (reference sequence). Trimming removed 4 bases at V and 8 bases at J, with 16 bases between. The CDR3 sequence is 14 residues long. Here the CDR3 reads CASSQARRVHEQFF. CDR3 nucleotide sequence: TGTGCCAGCAGCCAAGCGCGTCGAGTCCATGAGCAGTTCTTC.

By sample share, this clonotype is medium-sized. The chain recombines TRBV18 with TRBJ2-3; 16 positions agree with TRBD2. This CDR3 has 18 residues. Germline CDR1 and CDR2: KGHSH and LQKENI. The J segment lost 3 bases and the V segment lost 3 bases, leaving 6 bases of the junction unmatched. Here the CDR3 DNA reads TGTGCCAGCTCACCTCCGGGACTAGCGGGAGGGCCAACAGATACGCAGTATTTT. Translated, it gives CASSPPGLAGGPTDTQYF.

By share of the sample, this clonotype is large. This chain connects TRBV6-1 to TRBJ1-1; TRBD1 aligns across 7 bases. CDR3 length: 13 residues. Germline CDR1 and CDR2: MNHNS and SASEGT. J lost 7 bases, V lost 6 bases, and 8 bases had no gene match. Written as DNA, the CDR3 is TGTGCCAGCAGCCCCCGTAGGGGGCGTGAAGCTTTCTTT. Translated: CASSPRRGREAFF.

By sample fraction, this clonotype is medium-sized. This rearrangement joins TRBV6-1 to TRBJ1-5; a weak D match, TRBD1 (6 bases). CDR1 is MNHNS, CDR2 SASEGT, per germline. V lost 7 bases and J lost 3, with 10 bases in between. CDR3 length equals 13 residues. CDR3 nucleotide sequence: TGTGCCAGCAAAAGACAGGACAATCAGCCCCAGCATTTT. It translates to CASKRQDNQPQHF.

With respect to this clonotype: Just one base apart from a much larger clone, this may be a read error. This sequence joins TRBV5-5 and TRBJ1-2; possibly TRBD1 for D (6 bases). This CDR3 comprises 16 residues. Germline V gene data show CDR1 as SGHKS and CDR2 as YYEKEE (reference sequence). Written as DNA, the CDR3 is TGTGCCAGCAGTTTGGGTTCGGCAGGGGATCCGGTCGGCTACACCTTC. It codes for CASSLGSAGDPVGYTF.

This rearrangement joins TRBV5-6 to TRBJ2-7; the D gene is possibly TRBD1 (6 bases). The CDR3 runs 13 residues. Trimming pared 0 bases from V and 7 bases from J, leaving 11 bases between. Germline CDR1 is SGHDT and CDR2 is YYEEEE. CDR3 DNA sequence: TGTGCCAGCAGCTTGGACAGGGTCGGTGAGCAGTACGTC. Residues: CASSLDRVGEQYV.

This clonotype is labeled large (0.1 to 1%). V is TRBV20-1 and J is TRBJ2-3, with 9 positions matching TRBD2. This CDR3 comprises 14 residues. V shed 3 bases, J shed 6 bases, and the junction held 7 bases outside the gene matches. In germline, CDR1 is DFQATT, CDR2 SNEGSKA (reference sequence). The CDR3 spells CSASGLALGDTQYF. CDR3 in DNA: TGCAGTGCTAGCGGACTAGCGCTGGGGGATACGCAGTATTTT.

This clonotype was counted many times. J is TRBJ1-4 and V is TRBV12-3 or TRBV12-4; D is ambiguous. V dropped 0 bases and J dropped 8 bases, with 16 bases sitting between them. The length of the CDR3 is 16 residues. DNA of the CDR3: TGTGCCAGCAGTTTAGCCGCCGTGGATCCTTGGGAAAAACTGTTTTTT. Its protein is CASSLAAVDPWEKLFF.